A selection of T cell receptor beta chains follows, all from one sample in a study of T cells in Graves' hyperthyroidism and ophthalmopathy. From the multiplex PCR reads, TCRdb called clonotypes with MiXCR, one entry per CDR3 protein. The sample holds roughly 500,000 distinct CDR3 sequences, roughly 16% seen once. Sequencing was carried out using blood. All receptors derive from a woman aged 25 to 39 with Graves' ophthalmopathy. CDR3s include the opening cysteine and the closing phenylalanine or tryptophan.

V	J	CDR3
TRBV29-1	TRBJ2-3	CSAASGTGSDTQYF
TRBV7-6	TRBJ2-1	CASSFLTSGSNEQFF
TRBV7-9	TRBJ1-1	CASSSITGVNTEAFF
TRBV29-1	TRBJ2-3	CSVEKQGKVPDTQYF
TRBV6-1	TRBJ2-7	CASSEAKGAYEQYF
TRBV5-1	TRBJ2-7	CASSRDRLREQYF
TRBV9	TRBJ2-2	CASSGLTSGGGTGELFF
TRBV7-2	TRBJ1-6	CASSLKYNSPLHF
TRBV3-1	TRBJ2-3	CASSQDHRFADTQYF
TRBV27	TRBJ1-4	CASSLYPTGLNEKLFF
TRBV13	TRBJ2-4	CASSLLGSNIQYF
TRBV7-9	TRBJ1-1	CASSYAGTGGPEAFF
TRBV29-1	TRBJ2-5	CSVGFSGGETQYF
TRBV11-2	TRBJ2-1	CASSLGPGSNEQFF
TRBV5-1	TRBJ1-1	CASSLAIRNTEAFF
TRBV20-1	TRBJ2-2	CSARDRERAYGELFF
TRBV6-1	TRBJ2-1	CATQRGGWDNEQFF
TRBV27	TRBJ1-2	CASRLQGFDYGYTF
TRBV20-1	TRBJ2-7	CSAKSDGLYEQYF
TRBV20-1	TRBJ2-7	CSARGGTGVEQYF
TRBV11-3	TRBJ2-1	CASSSPFAHEQFF
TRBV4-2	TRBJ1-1	CASSPSGETEAFF
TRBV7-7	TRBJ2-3	CASSFGPAGTDTQYF
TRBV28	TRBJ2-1	CASSLRLAGDFNEQFF
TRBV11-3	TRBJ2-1	CASSFGVNEQFF
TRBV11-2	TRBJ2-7	CASSLGGGRYEQYF
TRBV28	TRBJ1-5	CASSAGVVGNQPQHF
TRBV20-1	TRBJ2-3	CSAAGLAGVGWTDTQYF
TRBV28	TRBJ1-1	CATVNIYRFQAFF
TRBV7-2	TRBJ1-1	CASSLEGQGAAGTEAFF
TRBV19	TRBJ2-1	CASNNPGGKNEQFF
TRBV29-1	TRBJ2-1	CSVVGRASYFYNEQFF
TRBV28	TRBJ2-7	CASSLHGSNNEQYF